These 9 T cell receptor beta chains came from one sample sequenced in a study of shared T cell receptors in the human thymus. Method: immunoSEQ multiplex PCR; TCRdb's copy keeps in-frame clones and lacks some. The table has some 700,000 clones, 88% seen once. These data were also filed under a second study, of human thymus T cells.

The material sequenced was thymocytes. The receptors shown here come from a boy younger than two with a congenital heart defect.

V gene TRBV9 combines with J gene TRBJ2-3, with 7 nucleotides matching TRBD2. This CDR3 contains 15 residues. The trim removed 2 bases at V and 0 bases at J, leaving 3 bases unmatched. CDR1 is SGDLS and CDR2 is YYNGEE in the germline V gene. CDR3 sequence (DNA): TGTGCCAGCAGCGTCCATAGCGGGAGCACAGATACGCAGTATTTT. This sequence encodes CASSVHSGSTDTQYF.

The V call is TRBV7-6, the J call TRBJ2-2; D remains ambiguous. The germline V and J ends were trimmed by 5 bases and 5 bases, with 6 bases remaining between them. The CDR3 totals 12 residues. Per germline, CDR1 SGHVS and CDR2 FNYEAQ. CDR3 region: CASSPQTGELFF. The CDR3 DNA is TGTGCCAGCAGCCCCCAAACCGGGGAGCTGTTTTTT.

This clone was observed once. Additional DNA sequences in this sample encode the identical CDR3. This chain uses TRBV5-1 with TRBJ1-2; possibly TRBD1 for D (5 bases). The V end was cut by 0 bases, the J end by 8 bases, with 8 bases between. The germline V gene has CDR1 SGHRS and CDR2 YFSETQ. This CDR3 has 12 residues. CDR3 sequence: CASSLAGGGYTF. The CDR3 DNA sequence: TGCGCCAGCAGCTTGGCTGGGGGGGGCTACACCTTC.

This clone was found a few times. This chain joins TRBV4-2 and TRBJ2-7, with a tentative D call TRBD1 (6 bases). The V end lost 0 bases, the J end lost 3 bases, and 15 bases lay between the germline ends. The CDR3 is 16 amino acids. Germline V gene data show CDR1 as LGHNA and CDR2 as YNFKEQ. CDR3 nucleotides: TGTGCCAGCAGCCAAGATCTCCCCAGGGGCGACTACGAGCAGTACTTC. Translating gives CASSQDLPRGDYEQYF.

This clone was detected once. V and J are TRBV7-9 and TRBJ1-1; D gene uncertain. CDR3 length: 16 amino acids. Looked up from germline, CDR1 is SEHNR and CDR2 is FQNEAQ (reference sequence). Trimming took off 1 base at V and 1 base at J, with 13 bases between the two ends. CDR3 sequence: CASSLGGVPQNTEAFF. Written as DNA, the CDR3 is TGTGCCAGCAGCTTAGGCGGGGTACCCCAGAACACTGAAGCTTTCTTT.

The sample holds a few counts of this clone. The chain has TRBV15 and TRBJ2-5; 14 bases agree with TRBD2. The CDR3 totals 17 residues. Germline loops: CDR1 LNHNV, CDR2 YYDKDF (reference sequence). The V segment lost 8 bases and the J segment 2 bases; nucleotides outside the gene matches: 10. CDR3 protein: CATFTGTSGGNQETQYF. The DNA of the CDR3 is TGTGCCACCTTCACCGGGACTAGCGGGGGAAATCAAGAGACCCAGTACTTC. The whole variable domain, remainder taken from reference TRBV15 and TRBJ2-5, is DAMVIQNPRYQVTQFGKPVTLSCSQTLNHNVMYWYQQKSSQAPKLLFHYYDKDFNNEADTPDNFQSRRPNTSFCFLDIRSPGLGDTAMYLCATFTGTSGGNQETQYFGPGTRLLVL.

The chain carries TRBV4-2 and TRBJ2-1; no firm D call. Trimming left V 0 bases short and J 15 bases short, with 21 bases between. The CDR3 totals 15 residues. Germline CDR1 reads LGHNA; CDR2 reads YNFKEQ. The CDR3 coding sequence is TGTGCCAGCAGCCAAGAGTCCCCACGACTGCAGACGAGGTTCTTC. Amino acids: CASSQESPRLQTRFF.

The V and J genes are TRBV5-1 and TRBJ1-2; 9 nucleotides match TRBD1. The CDR3 loop spans 15 amino acids. V shed 4 bases and J 4 bases; nucleotides not matched to a gene: 8. The germline gives CDR1 SGHRS, CDR2 YFSETQ. The CDR3 is CASSLPDRGPYGYTF. CDR3 coding DNA: TGCGCCAGCAGCCTACCGGACAGGGGTCCCTATGGCTACACCTTC.

The chain joins TRBV2 to TRBJ1-1; possibly TRBD1 for D (5 bases). CDR3 length: 19 amino acids. The germline V and J ends were trimmed by 6 bases and 1 base, with 27 bases remaining between them. The germline CDR1 and CDR2 sequences are SNHLY and FYNNEI. In DNA form, the CDR3 reads TGTGCCAGCAGCGGGTATTTTAACAGGATAGCGGTTCGGAACACTGAAGCTTTCTTT. Its translation is CASSGYFNRIAVRNTEAFF.